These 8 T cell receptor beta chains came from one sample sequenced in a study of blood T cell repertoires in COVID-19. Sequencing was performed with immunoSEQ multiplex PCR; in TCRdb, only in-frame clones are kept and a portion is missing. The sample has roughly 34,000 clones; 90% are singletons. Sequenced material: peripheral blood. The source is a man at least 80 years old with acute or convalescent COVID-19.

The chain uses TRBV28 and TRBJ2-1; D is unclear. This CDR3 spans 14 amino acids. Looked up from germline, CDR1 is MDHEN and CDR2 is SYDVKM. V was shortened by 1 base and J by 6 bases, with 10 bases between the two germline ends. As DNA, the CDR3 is TGTGCCAGCAGTTTATTAGCTCCAACCAATGAGCAGTTCTTC. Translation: CASSLLAPTNEQFF.

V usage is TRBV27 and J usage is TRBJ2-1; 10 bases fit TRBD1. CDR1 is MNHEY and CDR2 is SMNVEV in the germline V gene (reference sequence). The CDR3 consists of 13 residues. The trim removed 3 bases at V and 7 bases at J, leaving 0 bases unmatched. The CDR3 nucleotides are TGTGCCAGCAGTTTGGACAGGGGGAATGAGCAGTTCTTC. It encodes CASSLDRGNEQFF.

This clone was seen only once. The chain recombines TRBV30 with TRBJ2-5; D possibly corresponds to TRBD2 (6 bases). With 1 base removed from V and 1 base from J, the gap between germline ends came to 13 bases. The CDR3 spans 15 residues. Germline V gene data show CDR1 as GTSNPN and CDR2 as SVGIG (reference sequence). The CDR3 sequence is CAWSEGGAPQETQYF. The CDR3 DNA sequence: TGTGCCTGGAGTGAGGGCGGGGCGCCCCAAGAGACCCAGTACTTC.

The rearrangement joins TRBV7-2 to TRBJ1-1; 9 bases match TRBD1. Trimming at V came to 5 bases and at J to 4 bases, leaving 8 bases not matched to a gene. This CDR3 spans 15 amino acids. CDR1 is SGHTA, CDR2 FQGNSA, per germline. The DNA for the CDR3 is TGTGCCAGCAGCCCTGGGACAGGGAGGCCCACTGAAGCTTTCTTT. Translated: CASSPGTGRPTEAFF.

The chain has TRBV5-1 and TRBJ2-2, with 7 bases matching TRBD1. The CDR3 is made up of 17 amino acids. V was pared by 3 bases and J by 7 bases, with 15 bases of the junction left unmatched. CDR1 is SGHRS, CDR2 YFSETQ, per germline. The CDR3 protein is CASSSQSPGGSGGELFF. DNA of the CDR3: TGCGCCAGCAGCTCCCAATCCCCAGGGGGTTCGGGCGGGGAGCTGTTTTTT.

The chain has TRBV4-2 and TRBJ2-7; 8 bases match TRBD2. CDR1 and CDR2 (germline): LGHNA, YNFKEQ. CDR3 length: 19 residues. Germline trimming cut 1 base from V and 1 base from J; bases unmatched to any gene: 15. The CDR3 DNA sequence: TGTGCCAGCAGCCAAGCCCACACCGGCAGCGGGGGCGCTTCCTACGAGCAGTACTTC. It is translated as CASSQAHTGSGGASYEQYF.

The DNA of the CDR3 is TGTGCCAGCAGCAAAGACAGGGGGGATGGCTACACCTTC. Translating gives CASSKDRGDGYTF. The chain links TRBV11-2 to TRBJ1-2; 9 bases are a match to TRBD1. CDR1 and CDR2 from the germline V gene are SGHAT and FQNNGV. This CDR3 comprises 13 residues. J lost 6 bases, V lost 5 bases, and 4 bases had no gene match.

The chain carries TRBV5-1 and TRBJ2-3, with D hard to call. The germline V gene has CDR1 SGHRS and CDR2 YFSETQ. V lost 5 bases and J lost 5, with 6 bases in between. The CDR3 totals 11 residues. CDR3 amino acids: CASRSGDTQYF. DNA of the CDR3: TGCGCCAGCAGGTCGGGAGATACGCAGTATTTT.